The 9 T cell receptor beta chains listed next were all sequenced from one sample in a study of T cells in Graves' hyperthyroidism and ophthalmopathy. Amplification yielded TCR beta CDR3 regions, with RNA transcripts as the source. HTBI primers were the set used in a first-round RT-PCR of the TCR CDR3. TCRdb passed the multiplex PCR reads through MiXCR, listing each CDR3 protein once. The data contain 600,000 to 700,000 distinct CDR3 sequences, roughly 14% of them singletons. The sequenced sample was blood. These receptor sequences come from a woman in her thirties or forties with Graves' ophthalmopathy.

CDR3: CASSPNGNTEAFF. CDR3 nucleotide sequence: TGTGCCAGCTCACCGAACGGGAACACTGAAGCTTTCTTT. The chain combines TRBV18 with TRBJ1-1; the D is unclear. Trimming left V 3 bases short and J 1 base short, with 6 bases between. The CDR3 has 13 residues. Germline V gene data show CDR1 as KGHSH and CDR2 as LQKENI.

About this clonotype: It may be a read error: a sequence one base away is much more abundant. The chain employs TRBV6-1 and TRBJ1-1; D is ambiguous. CDR1 and CDR2 from the germline V gene are MNHNS and SASEGT. V gave up 6 bases and J gave up 3 bases, with 20 bases separating them. The length of the CDR3 is 16 residues. The CDR3 spells CASSFDKESLDTEAFF. The CDR3 nucleotides read TGTGCCAGCAGCTTCGACAAGGAGTCGTTGGACACTGAAGCTTTCTTT.

This clonotype was seen many times. The CDR3 loop reads CASSPTLEALRAGELFF. For the CDR3, the DNA is TGCGCCAGCAGCCCCACTCTAGAAGCCTTACGGGCCGGGGAGCTGTTTTTT. The V gene is TRBV5-1, the J gene TRBJ2-2; D remains unclear. Looked up from germline, CDR1 is SGHRS and CDR2 is YFSETQ. There are 17 residues in the CDR3. V lost 4 bases to trimming and J lost 6 bases, with 22 bases between them. The complete variable domain, with remaining parts taken from reference TRBV5-1 and TRBJ2-2, reads KAGVTQTPRYLIKTRGQQVTLSCSPISGHRSVSWYQQTPGQGLQFLFEYFSETQRNKGNFPGRFSGRQFSNSRSEMNVSTLELGDSALYLCASSPTLEALRAGELFFGEGSRLTVL.

This clonotype came up many times. V is TRBV3-1 and J is TRBJ1-2; the D is unclear. The CDR3 length is 15 residues. Trimming left V 3 bases short and J 4 bases short, with 15 bases between. The V gene's germline CDR1 is LGHDT and CDR2 YNNKEL (reference sequence). The CDR3 loop reads CASSHMLYSTYGYTF. CDR3 DNA sequence: TGTGCCAGCAGCCACATGCTGTACAGCACCTATGGCTACACCTTC.

Ten or more counts support this clonotype. The V and J genes are TRBV28 and TRBJ2-5; the D gene is possibly TRBD1 (6 bases). Germline assignment: CDR1 MDHEN and CDR2 SYDVKM. The CDR3 sequence is 12 residues long. V was shortened by 8 bases and J by 2 bases, with 9 bases between the two germline ends. The CDR3 nucleotides read TGTGCCAGCGGACAGCTTCAAGAGACCCAGTACTTC. Translation gives CASGQLQETQYF.

The chain joins TRBV4-1 to TRBJ2-2; D gene unclear. The germline gives CDR1 MGHRA, CDR2 YSYEKL. The ends were cut back, 1 base at V and 1 base at J, with 13 bases in the middle. There are 17 residues in the CDR3. The CDR3 DNA sequence: TGCGCCAGCAGCCAAGGGTTCCTTGGGGAGAACACCGGGGAGCTGTTTTTT. Its protein is CASSQGFLGENTGELFF.

This clonotype was seen ten or more times. The rearrangement links TRBV6-1 to TRBJ1-1; D is undetermined. Germline CDR1 and CDR2: MNHNS and SASEGT. Trimming took 6 bases from V and 1 from J, leaving 9 bases between them. CDR3 length equals 13 residues. CDR3 sequence: CASSIRQNTEAFF. The CDR3 DNA reads TGTGCCAGCAGCATTCGGCAGAACACTGAAGCTTTCTTT.

This clonotype has a count of ten or more. The chain carries TRBV28 and TRBJ1-3; a weak D match, TRBD1 (6 bases). The germline V gene has CDR1 MDHEN and CDR2 SYDVKM. Trimming took off 3 bases at V and 6 bases at J, with 15 bases between the two ends. This CDR3 region has 15 residues. This chain's CDR3 is CASSFPTGQKNTIYF. The CDR3 coding sequence is TGTGCCAGCAGTTTCCCGACAGGTCAAAAAAACACCATATATTTT.

At least ten counts were recorded for this clonotype. The gene calls are TRBV29-1 and TRBJ1-2, with TRBD1 matching over 8 bases. Germline CDR1 and CDR2: SQVTM and ANQGSEA. After removal of 4 bases from V and 5 bases from J, the junction contained 9 bases not matched to a gene. The CDR3 spans 14 residues. The DNA for the CDR3 is TGCAGCGTTGTCGCAGGGGGCGCGTTATATGGCTACACCTTC. Protein product: CSVVAGGALYGYTF.